A selection of T cell receptor beta chains follows, all from one sample in a study of T-cell memory formation after mild COVID-19. Using its own MiXCR run on the 5' RACE reads, TCRdb lists one record per CDR3 protein. The table lists about 390,000 distinct CDR3 sequences, 15% to 20% of them singletons. The sequencing sample was made of PBMCs or a T cell subset sorted from them (not recorded which). The receptor source for this set is a man younger than 35 who had mild COVID-19 (a few samples of this study predate the infection). Cell type and time point are not known. Both conserved end residues are part of each CDR3. A D gene is named only where the DNA matches it firmly. The size of a clone is reported for some rows only, either as once, few or many, or as a class for expanded clones.

j_call: TRBJ1-2
v_call: TRBV5-6
clone_size: -
d_call: TRBD1
cdr3_nt: TGTGCCAGCAGCTTTGACAGGGGGCTCGGCTACACCTTC
cdr3_aa: CASSFDRGLGYTF

j_call: TRBJ1-3
v_call: TRBV18
clone_size: -
d_call: TRBD1
cdr3_nt: TGTGCCAGCTCAATGGACAGGGCCGGTCTCGGAAACACCATATATTTT
cdr3_aa: CASSMDRAGLGNTIYF

j_call: TRBJ2-7
v_call: TRBV4-3
clone_size: few
d_call: -
cdr3_nt: TGCGCCAGCAGCCAAGAAGGACAGAGATCCTACGAGCAGTACTTC
cdr3_aa: CASSQEGQRSYEQYF

j_call: TRBJ2-2
v_call: TRBV5-1
clone_size: few
d_call: -
cdr3_nt: TGCGCCAGCAGCTTATCCGGGGCAAACACCGGGGAGCTGTTTTTT
cdr3_aa: CASSLSGANTGELFF

j_call: TRBJ2-5
v_call: TRBV9
clone_size: few
d_call: TRBD1
cdr3_nt: TGTGCCAGCAGCGTAAATCCCCAGGGGGTAATGGAGACCCAGTACTTC
cdr3_aa: CASSVNPQGVMETQYF

j_call: TRBJ2-7
v_call: TRBV20-1
clone_size: few
d_call: -
cdr3_nt: TGCAGTGCTAGAGATCCCACAGGGAGATACGAGCAGTACTTC
cdr3_aa: CSARDPTGRYEQYF

j_call: TRBJ2-5
v_call: TRBV3-1
clone_size: few
d_call: TRBD1
cdr3_nt: TGTGCCAGCAGCCATGACAGGGGAGGAGAGACCCAGTACTTC
cdr3_aa: CASSHDRGGETQYF

j_call: TRBJ2-2
v_call: TRBV12-3/TRBV12-4
clone_size: -
d_call: TRBD1
cdr3_nt: TGTGCCAGCACCATACAGGGGGCGCACACCGGGGAGCTGTTTTTT
cdr3_aa: CASTIQGAHTGELFF

j_call: TRBJ2-2
v_call: TRBV5-1
clone_size: few
d_call: TRBD2
cdr3_nt: TGCGCCAGCACCCGCCGGGGCGGGGGGGCAAACACCGGGGAGCTGTTTTTT
cdr3_aa: CASTRRGGGANTGELFF

j_call: TRBJ2-3
v_call: TRBV30
clone_size: few
d_call: -
cdr3_nt: TGTGCCTGGAGCCGTAGGGGCGGGGCGTCTGATACGCAGTATTTT
cdr3_aa: CAWSRRGGASDTQYF

j_call: TRBJ2-7
v_call: TRBV3-1
clone_size: -
d_call: -
cdr3_nt: TGTGCCAGCAGGAGTATCGACGAGCAGTACTTC
cdr3_aa: CASRSIDEQYF

j_call: TRBJ2-1
v_call: TRBV7-9
clone_size: -
d_call: -
cdr3_nt: TGTGCCAGCAGCTTGAAAGGACGGAATGAGCAGTTCTTC
cdr3_aa: CASSLKGRNEQFF

j_call: TRBJ1-3
v_call: TRBV3-1
clone_size: -
d_call: -
cdr3_nt: TGTGCCAGCAGCCGAGACAGGAACTCTGGAAACACCATATATTTT
cdr3_aa: CASSRDRNSGNTIYF

j_call: TRBJ2-7
v_call: TRBV4-1
clone_size: -
d_call: -
cdr3_nt: TGCGCCAGCAGGAACGGGAGCTCCTACGAGCAGTACTTC
cdr3_aa: CASRNGSSYEQYF

j_call: TRBJ2-1
v_call: TRBV29-1
clone_size: -
d_call: TRBD1
cdr3_nt: TGCAGCGGTTGGGACAGGAGAAATGAGCAGTTCTTC
cdr3_aa: CSGWDRRNEQFF

j_call: TRBJ2-3
v_call: TRBV10-1
clone_size: few
d_call: TRBD1
cdr3_nt: TGCGCCAGCAGTGAGGGGACAGGCGCTACAGATACGCAGTATTTT
cdr3_aa: CASSEGTGATDTQYF

j_call: TRBJ1-6
v_call: TRBV29-1
clone_size: few
d_call: -
cdr3_nt: TGCAGCGTTGCTGTTGAGGCCGGCCCGAATTCACCCCTCCACTTT
cdr3_aa: CSVAVEAGPNSPLHF

j_call: TRBJ1-2
v_call: TRBV15
clone_size: few
d_call: -
cdr3_nt: TGTGCCACCAGCCCGACGGGTGTAAACTATGGCTACACCTTC
cdr3_aa: CATSPTGVNYGYTF

j_call: TRBJ1-2
v_call: TRBV29-1
clone_size: few
d_call: -
cdr3_nt: TGCAGCGGTTTTGGAGGGGACTATGGCTACACCTTC
cdr3_aa: CSGFGGDYGYTF

j_call: TRBJ2-7
v_call: TRBV29-1
clone_size: many
d_call: -
cdr3_nt: TGCAGCGTTGAAGGGGTAGAGGATTACGAGCAGTACTTC
cdr3_aa: CSVEGVEDYEQYF

j_call: TRBJ1-3
v_call: TRBV27
clone_size: -
d_call: -
cdr3_nt: TGTGCCAGCAGTGTGACATACTCTGGAAACACCATATATTTT
cdr3_aa: CASSVTYSGNTIYF

j_call: TRBJ1-1
v_call: TRBV18
clone_size: few
d_call: -
cdr3_nt: TGTGCCAGCTCACCACCGGACAGTCTCGGGTATCGCACTGAAGCTTTCTTT
cdr3_aa: CASSPPDSLGYRTEAFF

j_call: TRBJ2-5
v_call: TRBV6-2/TRBV6-3
clone_size: few
d_call: TRBD2
cdr3_nt: TGTGCCAGCAGTTATCGACTAGCGGGGGACGAGACCCAGTACTTC
cdr3_aa: CASSYRLAGDETQYF

j_call: TRBJ2-7
v_call: TRBV5-1
clone_size: many
d_call: -
cdr3_nt: TGCGCCAGCAGCTTGGAGGCAGGGGTCTACGAGCAGTACTTC
cdr3_aa: CASSLEAGVYEQYF

j_call: TRBJ2-2
v_call: TRBV4-3
clone_size: few
d_call: -
cdr3_nt: TGCGCCAGCAGCCCCGTCCCGGCCGGGGAGCTGTTTTTT
cdr3_aa: CASSPVPAGELFF

j_call: TRBJ2-3
v_call: TRBV7-3
clone_size: few
d_call: -
cdr3_nt: TGTGCCAGCAGCTTAGGGACCTCAGATACGCAGTATTTT
cdr3_aa: CASSLGTSDTQYF